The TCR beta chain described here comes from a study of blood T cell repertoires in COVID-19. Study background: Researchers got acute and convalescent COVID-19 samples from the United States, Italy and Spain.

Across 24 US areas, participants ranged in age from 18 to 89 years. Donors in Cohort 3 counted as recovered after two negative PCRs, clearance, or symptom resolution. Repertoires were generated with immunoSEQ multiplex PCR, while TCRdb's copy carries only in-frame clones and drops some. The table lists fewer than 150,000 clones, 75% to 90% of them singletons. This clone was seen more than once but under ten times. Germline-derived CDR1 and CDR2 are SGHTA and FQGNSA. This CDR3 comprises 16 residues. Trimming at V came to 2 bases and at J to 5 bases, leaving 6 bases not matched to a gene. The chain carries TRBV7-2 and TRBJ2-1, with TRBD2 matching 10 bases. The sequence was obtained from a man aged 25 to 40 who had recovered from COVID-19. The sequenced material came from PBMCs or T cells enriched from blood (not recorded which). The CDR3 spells CASSLQLAGTHNEQFF. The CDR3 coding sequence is TGTGCCAGCAGCTTACAACTAGCGGGAACCCACAATGAGCAGTTCTTC.